This T cell receptor beta chain was recovered during a study of blood T cells in healthy people across ages. PCR was performed a second time for roughly 7 to 12 cycles using a sample-barcoded 5' primer and a J-beta primer mix. Using its own MiXCR run on the 5' RACE reads, TCRdb lists one record per CDR3 protein. The table shows about 720,000 distinct CDR3 sequences, with approximately 22% occurring only once. Per the germline V gene, CDR1 is SGHDT and CDR2 is YYEEEE. V lost 0 bases to trimming and J lost 0 bases, with 10 bases between them. This CDR3 region has 16 residues. This clonotype was obtained from a man between 65 and 79 years old in good health. The rearrangement joins TRBV5-6 to TRBJ1-3; D call uncertain. The sequencing input was blood. The CDR3 DNA is TGTGCCAGCAGCTTGGGTCGACGGAGCTCTGGAAACACCATATATTTT. Translation gives CASSLGRRSSGNTIYF.